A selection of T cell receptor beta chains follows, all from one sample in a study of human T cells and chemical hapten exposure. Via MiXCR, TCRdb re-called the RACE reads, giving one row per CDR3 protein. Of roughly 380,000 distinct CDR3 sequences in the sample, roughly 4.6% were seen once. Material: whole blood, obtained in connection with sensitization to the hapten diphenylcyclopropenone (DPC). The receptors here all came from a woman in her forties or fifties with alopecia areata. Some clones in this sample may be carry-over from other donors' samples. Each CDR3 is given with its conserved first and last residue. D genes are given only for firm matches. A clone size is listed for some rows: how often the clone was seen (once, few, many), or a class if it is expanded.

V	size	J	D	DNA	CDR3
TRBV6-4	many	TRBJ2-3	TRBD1	TGTGCCAGCAGTGACGATTACCGACAGGGAGCTAGCACAGATACGCAGTATTTT	CASSDDYRQGASTDTQYF
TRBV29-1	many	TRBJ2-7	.	TGCAGCGTTGAGGGGACCGCCTACGAGCAGTACTTC	CSVEGTAYEQYF
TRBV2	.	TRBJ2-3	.	TGTGCCAGCAGCCCCGGAAAGAGGCTATACACAGATACGCAGTATTTT	CASSPGKRLYTDTQYF
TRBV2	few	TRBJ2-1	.	TGTGCCAGCTGCCTCAACTACAATGAGCAGTTCTTC	CASCLNYNEQFF
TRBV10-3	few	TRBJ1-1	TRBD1	TGTGCCATCAGCCGACAGGGGTTGAACACTGAAGCTTTCTTT	CAISRQGLNTEAFF
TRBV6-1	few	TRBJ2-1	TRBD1	TGTGCCAGCAGGCCGGTGGGACAGTACAATGAGCAGTTCTTC	CASRPVGQYNEQFF
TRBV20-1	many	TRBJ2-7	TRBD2	TGCAGTGCTATTCTAGCGGGCCTCAGCTCCTACGAGCAGTACTTC	CSAILAGLSSYEQYF
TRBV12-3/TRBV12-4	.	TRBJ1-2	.	TGTGCCAGCAGTGGCTATGGCTACACCTTC	CASSGYGYTF
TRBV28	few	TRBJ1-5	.	TGTGCCAGCAGGGGCGGTCTTAAGGATCAGCCCCAGCATTTT	CASRGGLKDQPQHF
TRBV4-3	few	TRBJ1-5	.	TGCGCCAGCAGCCAAAGTCCGAATCAGCCCCAGCATTTT	CASSQSPNQPQHF
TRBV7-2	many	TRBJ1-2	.	TGTGCCAGCCTTCCCCAGGGATCCGGCTACACCTTC	CASLPQGSGYTF
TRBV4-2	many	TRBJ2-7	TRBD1	TGTGCCAGCAGCCAAGCCAGACAGGGGGCGGGGGAGCAGTACTTC	CASSQARQGAGEQYF
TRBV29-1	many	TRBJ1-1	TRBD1	TGCAGCTCGGGACAGGGGACTTCTCCGGGTGAAGCTTTCTTT	CSSGQGTSPGEAFF
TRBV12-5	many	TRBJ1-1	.	TGTGCTAGTGGGAACACTGAAGCTTTCTTT	CASGNTEAFF
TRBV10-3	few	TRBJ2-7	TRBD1	TGTGCCAGCATTCGGGACAGCCTCTCCTACGAGCAGTACTTC	CASIRDSLSYEQYF
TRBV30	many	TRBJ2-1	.	TGTGCCTGGGGGGGGTTCGGCAATGAGCAGTTCTTC	CAWGGFGNEQFF
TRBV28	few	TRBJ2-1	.	TGTGCCAGTCCCCGGGAGCGCGACGGCAATGAGCAGTTCTTC	CASPRERDGNEQFF
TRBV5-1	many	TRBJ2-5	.	TGCGCCAGCAGCTCCCGCCCCAGGGAGGATGGAGAGACCCAGTACTTC	CASSSRPREDGETQYF
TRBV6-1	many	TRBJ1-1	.	TGTGCCAGCAGTGATACAGGGAAGAGGCTAGACTCTGAAGCTTTCTTT	CASSDTGKRLDSEAFF
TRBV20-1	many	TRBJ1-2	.	TGCAGTGCGTGGGACCGCAGTACCTTTAATGGCTACACCTTC	CSAWDRSTFNGYTF
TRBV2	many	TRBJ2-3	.	TGTGCCAGCAGGGACCTCACAGATACGCAGTATTTT	CASRDLTDTQYF
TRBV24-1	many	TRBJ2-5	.	TGTGCCACCAGTGTAGGTTCGGGGTACCAAGAGACCCAGTACTTC	CATSVGSGYQETQYF
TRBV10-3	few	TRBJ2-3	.	TGTGCCATCAAAGGCCTTATCACAGATACGCAGTATTTT	CAIKGLITDTQYF
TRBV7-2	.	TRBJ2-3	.	TGTGCCAGCAGCCTCGGGAGACCCAGCACAGATACGCAGTATTTT	CASSLGRPSTDTQYF
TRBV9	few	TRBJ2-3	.	TGTGCCAGCAGCTCATCAGGAGGGGGGTTCACAGATACGCAGTATTTT	CASSSSGGGFTDTQYF
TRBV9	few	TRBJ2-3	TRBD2	TGTGCCAGCAGCTTGAGGCCCCTACTAGCGGGGGGCACAGATACGCAGTATTTT	CASSLRPLLAGGTDTQYF